This entry concerns a single T cell receptor beta chain. Its antigen is unknown. V gave up 0 bases and J gave up 2 bases; unmatched junction bases: 4. Germline V CDR1 and CDR2: MNHNS, SASEGT. CDR3 length: 16 residues. This sample stems from a study of shared clonotypes between healthy human individuals. The study's findings and limits: Blood alone was sampled, and tissue repertoires likely differ.

The table came from immunoSEQ multiplex PCR; TCRdb's copy has only in-frame clones and leaves some out. Of approximately 480,000 clones in the sample, about 75% were seen once. The sequencing sample was made of PBMCs. This TCR came from a middle-aged woman in good health. Some clones in this sample may be carry-over from other donors' samples. The chain couples TRBV6-1 to TRBJ2-7, with TRBD1 matching 10 bases. The CDR3 bases are TGTGCCAGCAGTGAAGCGGCAGGACAGGGGGCCTACGAGCAGTACTTC. Its protein product is CASSEAAGQGAYEQYF.